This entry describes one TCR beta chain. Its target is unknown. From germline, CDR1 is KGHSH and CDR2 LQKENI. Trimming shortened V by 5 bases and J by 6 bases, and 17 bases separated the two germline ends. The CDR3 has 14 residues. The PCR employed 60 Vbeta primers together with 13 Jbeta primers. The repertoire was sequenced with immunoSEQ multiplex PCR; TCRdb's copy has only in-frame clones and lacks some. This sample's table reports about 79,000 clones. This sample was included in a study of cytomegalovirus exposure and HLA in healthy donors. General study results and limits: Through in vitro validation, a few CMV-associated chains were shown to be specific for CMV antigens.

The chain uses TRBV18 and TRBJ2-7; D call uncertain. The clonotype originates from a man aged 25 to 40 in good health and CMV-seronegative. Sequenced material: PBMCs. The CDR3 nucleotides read TGTGCCAGCTCATCCAACTACCGGGTGACCGAGCAGTACTTC. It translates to CASSSNYRVTEQYF.